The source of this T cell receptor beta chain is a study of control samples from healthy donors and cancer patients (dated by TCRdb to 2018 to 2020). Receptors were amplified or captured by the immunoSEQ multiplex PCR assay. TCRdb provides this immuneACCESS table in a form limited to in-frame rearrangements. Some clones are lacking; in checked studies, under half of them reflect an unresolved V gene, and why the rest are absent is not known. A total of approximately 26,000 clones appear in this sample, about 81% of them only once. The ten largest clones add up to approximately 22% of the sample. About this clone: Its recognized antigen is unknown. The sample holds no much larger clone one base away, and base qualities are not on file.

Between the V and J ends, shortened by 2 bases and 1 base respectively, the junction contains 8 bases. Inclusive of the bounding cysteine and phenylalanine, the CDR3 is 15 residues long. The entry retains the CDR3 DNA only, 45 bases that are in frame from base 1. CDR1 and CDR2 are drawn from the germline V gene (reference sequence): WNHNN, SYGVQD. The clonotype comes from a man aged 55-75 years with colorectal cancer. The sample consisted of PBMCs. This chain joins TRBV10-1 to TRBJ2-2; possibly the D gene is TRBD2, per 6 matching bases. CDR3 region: CASSEARGNTGELFF. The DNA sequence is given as TGCGCCAGCAGTGAGGCGCGGGGGAACACCGGGGAGCTGTTTTTT.